This T cell receptor beta chain was documented in a study of cytomegalovirus exposure and HLA in healthy donors. The germline V gene has CDR1 LNHDA and CDR2 SQIVND (reference sequence). The germline V and J ends were trimmed by 6 bases and 0 bases, with 12 bases remaining between them. The CDR3 sequence is 15 residues long. Primers included in the PCR were 60 Vbeta and 13 Jbeta primers. Assay: immunoSEQ multiplex PCR; the TCRdb copy retains only in-frame clones and omits some. In total, the table holds 180,000 or so clones. This clonotype was sampled from a boy aged 10-17 years in good health and CMV-seronegative. Sequencing was performed on PBMCs. The chain combines TRBV19 with TRBJ1-5; D is undetermined. The chain's CDR3 is CASRGETYSNQPQHF. The CDR3 coding sequence is TGTGCCAGTAGGGGAGAGACCTATAGCAATCAGCCCCAGCATTTT. The full variable domain, completed using reference TRBV19 and TRBJ1-5, is DGGITQSPKYLFRKEGQNVTLSCEQNLNHDAMYWYRQDPGQGLRLIYYSQIVNDFQKGDIAEGYSVSREKKESFPLTVTSAQKNPTAFYLCASRGETYSNQPQHFGDGTRLSIL.